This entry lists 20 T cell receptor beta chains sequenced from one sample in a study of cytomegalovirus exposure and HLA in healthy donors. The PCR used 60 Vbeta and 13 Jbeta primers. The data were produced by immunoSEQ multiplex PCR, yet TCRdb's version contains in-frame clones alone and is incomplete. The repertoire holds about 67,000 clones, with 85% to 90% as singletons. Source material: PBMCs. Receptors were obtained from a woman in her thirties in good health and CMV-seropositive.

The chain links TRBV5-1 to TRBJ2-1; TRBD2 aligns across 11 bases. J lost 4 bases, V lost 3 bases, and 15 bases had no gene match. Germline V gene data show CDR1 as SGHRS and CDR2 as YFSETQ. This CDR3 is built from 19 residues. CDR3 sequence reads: CASSSVAGGGVVLYNEQFF. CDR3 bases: TGCGCCAGCAGCTCTGTAGCGGGAGGGGGGGTTGTACTTTACAATGAGCAGTTCTTC.

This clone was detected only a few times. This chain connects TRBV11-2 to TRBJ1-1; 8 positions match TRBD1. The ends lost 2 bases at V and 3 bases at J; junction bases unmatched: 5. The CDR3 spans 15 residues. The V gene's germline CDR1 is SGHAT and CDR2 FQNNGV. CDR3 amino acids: CASSLRTGKYTEAFF. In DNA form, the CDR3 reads TGTGCCAGCAGCTTAAGGACAGGGAAGTACACTGAAGCTTTCTTT.

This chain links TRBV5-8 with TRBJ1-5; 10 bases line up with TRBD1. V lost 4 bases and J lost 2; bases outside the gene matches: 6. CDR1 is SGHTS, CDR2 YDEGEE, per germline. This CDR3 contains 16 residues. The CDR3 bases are TGTGCCAGCAGCCCGGGGACAGGGGTCGGCAATCAGCCCCAGCATTTT. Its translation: CASSPGTGVGNQPQHF.

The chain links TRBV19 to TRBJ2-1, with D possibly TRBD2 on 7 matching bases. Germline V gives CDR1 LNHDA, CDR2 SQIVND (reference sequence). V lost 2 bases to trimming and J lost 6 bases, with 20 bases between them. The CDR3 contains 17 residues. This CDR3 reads CASSISQGGWMPNEQFF. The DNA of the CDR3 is TGTGCCAGTAGTATATCACAGGGAGGGTGGATGCCCAATGAGCAGTTCTTC. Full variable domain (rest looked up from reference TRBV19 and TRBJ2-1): DGGITQSPKYLFRKEGQNVTLSCEQNLNHDAMYWYRQDPGQGLRLIYYSQIVNDFQKGDIAEGYSVSREKKESFPLTVTSAQKNPTAFYLCASSISQGGWMPNEQFFGPGTRLTVL.

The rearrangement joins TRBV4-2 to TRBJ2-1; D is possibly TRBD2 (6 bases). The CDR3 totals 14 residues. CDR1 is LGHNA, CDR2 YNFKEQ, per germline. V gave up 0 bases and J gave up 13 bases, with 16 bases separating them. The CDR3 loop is CASSQDLYRGIQFF. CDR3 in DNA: TGTGCCAGCAGCCAAGATTTGTATCGCGGGATCCAGTTCTTC.

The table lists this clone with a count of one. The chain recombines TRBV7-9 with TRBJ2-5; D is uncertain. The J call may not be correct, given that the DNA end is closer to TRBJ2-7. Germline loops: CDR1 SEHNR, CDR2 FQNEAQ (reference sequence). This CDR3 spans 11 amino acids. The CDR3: CASSSPYEQYF. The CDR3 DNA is TGTGCCAGCAGCTCCCCCTACGAGCAGTACTTC.

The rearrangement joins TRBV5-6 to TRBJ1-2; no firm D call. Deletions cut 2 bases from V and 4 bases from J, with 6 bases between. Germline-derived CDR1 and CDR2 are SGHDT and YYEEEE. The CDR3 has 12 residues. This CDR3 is CASSLSFYGYTF. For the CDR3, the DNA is TGTGCCAGCAGCTTATCCTTCTATGGCTACACCTTC.

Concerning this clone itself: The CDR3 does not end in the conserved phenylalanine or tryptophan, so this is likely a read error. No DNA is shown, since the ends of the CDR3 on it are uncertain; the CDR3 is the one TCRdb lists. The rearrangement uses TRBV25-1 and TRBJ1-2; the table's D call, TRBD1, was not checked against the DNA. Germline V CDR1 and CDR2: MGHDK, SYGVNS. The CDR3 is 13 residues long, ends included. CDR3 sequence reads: CASSDQNDPGHTL.

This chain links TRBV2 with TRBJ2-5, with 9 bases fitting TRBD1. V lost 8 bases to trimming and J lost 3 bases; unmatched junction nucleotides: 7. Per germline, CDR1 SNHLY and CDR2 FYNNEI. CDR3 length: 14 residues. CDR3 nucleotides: TGTGCCAGCGGCGGGACAGGGTCGGAAGAGACCCAGTACTTC. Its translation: CASGGTGSEETQYF. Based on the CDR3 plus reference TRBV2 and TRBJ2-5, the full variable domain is EPEVTQTPSHQVTQMGQEVILRCVPISNHLYFYWYRQILGQKVEFLVSFYNNEISEKSEIFDDQFSVERPDGSNFTLKIRSTKLEDSAMYFCASGGTGSEETQYFGPGTRLLVL.

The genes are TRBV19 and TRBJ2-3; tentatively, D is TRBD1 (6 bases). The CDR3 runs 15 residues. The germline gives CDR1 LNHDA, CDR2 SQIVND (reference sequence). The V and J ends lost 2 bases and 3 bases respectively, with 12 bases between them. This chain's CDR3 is CASSILVRGTDTQYF. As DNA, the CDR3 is TGTGCCAGTAGTATACTAGTGAGGGGGACAGATACGCAGTATTTT.

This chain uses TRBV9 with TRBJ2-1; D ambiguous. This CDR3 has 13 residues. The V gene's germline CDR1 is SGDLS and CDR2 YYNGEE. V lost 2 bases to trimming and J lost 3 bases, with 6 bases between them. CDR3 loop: CASSVSLYNEQFF. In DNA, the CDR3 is TGTGCCAGCAGCGTTTCCCTCTACAATGAGCAGTTCTTC.

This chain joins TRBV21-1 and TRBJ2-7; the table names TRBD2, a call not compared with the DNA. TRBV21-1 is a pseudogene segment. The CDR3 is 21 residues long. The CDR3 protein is CASSKTSESGRGGSSSYEQYF. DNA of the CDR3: TGTGCCAGCAGCAAAACCTCAGAGAGCGGGAGGGGAGGCTCAAGCTCCTACGAGCAGTACTTC.

The chain's CDR3 is CASGSDRDEQYF. CDR3 coding DNA: TGCGCCAGCGGTTCCGACAGGGACGAGCAGTACTTC. The chain employs TRBV23-1 and TRBJ2-5; the match to TRBD1 covers 7 bases. The last part of the DNA fits TRBJ2-7 better; the J call may be wrong. TRBV23-1 is recorded as an ORF, its role being uncertain. This CDR3 is 12 amino acids long.

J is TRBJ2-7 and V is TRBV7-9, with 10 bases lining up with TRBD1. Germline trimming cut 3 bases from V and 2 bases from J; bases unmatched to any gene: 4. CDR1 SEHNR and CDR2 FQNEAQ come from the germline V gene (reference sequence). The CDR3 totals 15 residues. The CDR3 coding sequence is TGTGCCAGCAGCTTGGGACAGGGGAACGCCTACGAGCAGTACTTC. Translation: CASSLGQGNAYEQYF.

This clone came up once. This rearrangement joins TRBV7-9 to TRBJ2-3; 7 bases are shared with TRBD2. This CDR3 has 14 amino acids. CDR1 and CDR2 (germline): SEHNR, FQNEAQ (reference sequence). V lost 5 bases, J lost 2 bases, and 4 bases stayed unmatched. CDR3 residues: CASSPGTTTDTQYF. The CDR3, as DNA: TGTGCCAGCAGCCCCGGGACTACCACAGATACGCAGTATTTT.

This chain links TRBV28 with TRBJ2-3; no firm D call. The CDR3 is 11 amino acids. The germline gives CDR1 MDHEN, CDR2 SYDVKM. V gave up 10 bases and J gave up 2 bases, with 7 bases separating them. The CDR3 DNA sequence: TGTGCCACCTCTTACACAGATACGCAGTATTTT. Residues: CATSYTDTQYF.

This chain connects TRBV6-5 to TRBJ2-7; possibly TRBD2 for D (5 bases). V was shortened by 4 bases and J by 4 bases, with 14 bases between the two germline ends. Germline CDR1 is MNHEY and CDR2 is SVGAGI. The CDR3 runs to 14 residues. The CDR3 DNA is TGTGCCAGCAGTTCACCCCGGACTCCTTACGAGCAGTACTTC. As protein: CASSSPRTPYEQYF.

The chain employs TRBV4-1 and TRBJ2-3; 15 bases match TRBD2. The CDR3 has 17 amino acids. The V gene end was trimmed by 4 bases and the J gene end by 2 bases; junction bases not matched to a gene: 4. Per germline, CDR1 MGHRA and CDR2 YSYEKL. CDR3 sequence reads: CASSLGLAGGYTDTQYF. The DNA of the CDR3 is TGCGCCAGCAGCCTAGGACTAGCGGGAGGGTACACAGATACGCAGTATTTT.

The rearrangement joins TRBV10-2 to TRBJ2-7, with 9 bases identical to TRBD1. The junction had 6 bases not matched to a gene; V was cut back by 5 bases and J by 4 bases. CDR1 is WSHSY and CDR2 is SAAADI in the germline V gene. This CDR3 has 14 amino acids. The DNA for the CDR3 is TGCGCCAGCAGTCTGGGACAGGGCCCATACGAGCAGTACTTC. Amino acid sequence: CASSLGQGPYEQYF.

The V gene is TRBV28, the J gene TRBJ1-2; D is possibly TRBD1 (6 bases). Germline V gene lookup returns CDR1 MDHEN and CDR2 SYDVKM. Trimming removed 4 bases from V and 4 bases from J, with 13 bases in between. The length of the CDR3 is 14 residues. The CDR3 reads CASSSGTRLYGYTF. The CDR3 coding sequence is TGTGCCAGCAGTTCCGGGACAAGACTCTATGGCTACACCTTC.